Presented here are 23 T cell receptor beta chains from one specimen sequenced in a study of blood T cell repertoires in COVID-19 (dated by TCRdb to the early 2020s). Receptor amplification or capture employed the immunoSEQ multiplex PCR assay. TCRdb holds this immuneACCESS table with in-frame rearrangements only. Some clones are missing; in checked studies, unresolved V genes explain under half, and the rest has no known cause. This sample has roughly 460,000 clones in its table, and about 90% of those were observed once. 0.7% to 0.85% of the sample is taken by the ten largest. Material for sequencing was peripheral blood. These receptors were obtained from a man aged 18 to 30 with COVID-19, enrolled during active disease.

V usage is TRBV30 and J usage is TRBJ2-2; a possible D gene is TRBD1 (7 bases). CDR3 length equals 13 residues. Germline CDR1 reads GTSNPN; CDR2 reads SVGIG (reference sequence). V shed 6 bases and J shed 3 bases, with 11 bases lying between them. The CDR3: CACDREDTGELFF. The CDR3 coding sequence is TGTGCCTGTGACAGGGAGGACACCGGGGAGCTGTTTTTT. Based on the CDR3 plus reference TRBV30 and TRBJ2-2, the full variable domain is SQTIHQWPATLVQPVGSPLSLECTVEGTSNPNLYWYRQAAGRGLQLLFYSVGIGQISSEVPQNLSASRPQDRQFILSSKKLLLSDSGFYLCACDREDTGELFFGEGSRLTVL.

At least ten counts were recorded for this clone. This chain connects TRBV7-8 to TRBJ1-3; D is ambiguous. The V and J ends lost 4 bases and 1 base respectively, with 17 bases between them. The CDR3 length is 17 residues. Germline assignment: CDR1 SGHVS and CDR2 FQNEAQ. In DNA, the CDR3 is TGTGCCAGCAGCTCACGACCCGCGGAGGCATCTGGAAACACCATATATTTT. This gives the protein CASSSRPAEASGNTIYF.

This rearrangement joins TRBV7-8 to TRBJ2-7; D remains ambiguous. From germline, CDR1 is SGHVS and CDR2 FQNEAQ. The CDR3 has 14 residues. V was trimmed by 2 bases and J by 2 bases, leaving 10 bases between them. The CDR3 protein is CASSLYGTPYEQYF. CDR3 bases: TGTGCCAGCAGCTTATATGGCACCCCCTACGAGCAGTACTTC.

J is TRBJ2-7 and V is TRBV18, with 7 bases fitting TRBD1. CDR3 length equals 13 residues. The germline CDR1 and CDR2 sequences are KGHSH and LQKENI. V dropped 6 bases and J dropped 6; count of bases not matched to a gene: 8. This chain's CDR3 is CASSPDRIGEQYF. The CDR3, as DNA: TGTGCCAGCTCTCCGGACAGGATCGGCGAGCAGTACTTC.

V and J are TRBV10-1 and TRBJ2-1; TRBD2 is a possible D gene (5 bases). CDR3 length equals 13 residues. Germline V lookup: CDR1 WNHNN, CDR2 SYGVQD (reference sequence). V lost 2 bases to trimming and J lost 4 bases, with 6 bases between them. CDR3 nucleotide sequence: TGCGCCAGCAGTGAGACTAGTTACAATGAGCAGTTCTTC. Its translation: CASSETSYNEQFF.

The table lists this clone with a count of one. The chain joins TRBV7-6 to TRBJ1-1; the D is unclear. The germline gives CDR1 SGHVS, CDR2 FNYEAQ. Deletions cut 1 base from V and 3 bases from J, with 21 bases between. This CDR3 region has 18 residues. The CDR3 loop reads CASSLGSFSGGTDTEAFF. The DNA of the CDR3 is TGTGCCAGCAGCTTAGGCTCTTTCTCTGGAGGTACGGACACTGAAGCTTTCTTT.

The chain carries TRBV7-9 and TRBJ2-1; 12 bases agree with TRBD2. From germline, CDR1 is SEHNR and CDR2 FQNEAQ (reference sequence). CDR3 length: 15 residues. V trimming: 6 bases; J trimming: 9 bases; junction bases outside the gene matches: 9. The CDR3 loop reads CASRLLAGGGGEQFF. For the CDR3, the DNA is TGTGCCAGCAGGTTACTAGCGGGAGGAGGTGGTGAGCAGTTCTTC.

The V gene is TRBV24-1, the J gene TRBJ2-7, with 8 bases fitting TRBD2. This CDR3 is built from 14 residues. J was trimmed by 6 bases and V by 9 bases; bases with no gene match: 12. CDR1 is KGHDR and CDR2 is SFDVKD in the germline V gene. DNA for the CDR3: TGTGCCACCCCCCACCAGCGGGAGCTGGGCGAGCAGTACTTC. As protein: CATPHQRELGEQYF.

This rearrangement joins TRBV13 to TRBJ2-1; TRBD2 matches 9 bases. V shed 0 bases and J 0 bases; nucleotides not matched to a gene: 3. This CDR3 has 17 residues. The germline gives CDR1 PRHDT, CDR2 FYEKMQ (reference sequence). The CDR3 loop reads CASSLGLAGSSYNEQFF. In DNA form, the CDR3 reads TGTGCCAGCAGCTTAGGACTAGCGGGCAGCTCCTACAATGAGCAGTTCTTC.

The sample holds a few counts of this clone. V is TRBV28 and J is TRBJ2-1, with 12 bases identical to TRBD2. This CDR3 comprises 16 residues. Germline assignment: CDR1 MDHEN and CDR2 SYDVKM. V lost 5 bases to trimming and J lost 2 bases; unmatched junction nucleotides: 4. This CDR3 reads CASSPTSGGTYNEQFF. The CDR3 DNA reads as TGTGCCAGCAGTCCCACTAGCGGGGGGACCTACAATGAGCAGTTCTTC.

The genes are TRBV12-5 and TRBJ1-1, with 9 bases matching TRBD1. The CDR3 has 17 residues. V was clipped by 1 base and J by 0 bases; unmatched bases: 6. Germline V lookup: CDR1 LGHNT, CDR2 FRNRAP. The CDR3 reads CASGLAGTGTMNTEAFF. The CDR3 bases are TGTGCTAGTGGTTTGGCCGGGACAGGGACTATGAACACTGAAGCTTTCTTT.

Here the CDR3 reads CASSESGLSYEQYF. The CDR3 DNA reads as TGCGCCAGCAGTGAGTCGGGGCTCTCCTACGAGCAGTACTTC. The gene calls are TRBV10-1 and TRBJ2-7, with D possibly matching TRBD1 (5 bases). There are 14 residues in the CDR3. Trimming shortened V by 0 bases and J by 0 bases, and 6 bases separated the two germline ends. Germline CDR1 is WNHNN and CDR2 is SYGVQD (reference sequence).

This sequence joins TRBV7-9 and TRBJ2-2; D might be TRBD2 (5 bases). V was cut by 2 bases and J by 6 bases, with 10 bases left in between. Germline CDR1 and CDR2: SEHNR and FQNEAQ (reference sequence). The CDR3 runs to 14 residues. CDR3: CASSLRAGAGELFF. The CDR3 DNA follows: TGTGCCAGCAGCTTACGGGCGGGTGCCGGGGAGCTGTTTTTT.

The chain joins TRBV12-5 to TRBJ2-7, with D uncertain. Deletions cut 1 base from V and 3 bases from J, with 4 bases between. The CDR3 totals 12 residues. CDR1 is LGHNT, CDR2 FRNRAP, per germline. In DNA, the CDR3 is TGTGCTAGTGGTTTGGATTACTACGAGCAGTACTTC. The encoded protein is CASGLDYYEQYF.

This chain connects TRBV15 to TRBJ1-5; the D is unclear. Trimming shortened V by 1 base and J by 7 bases, and 14 bases separated the two germline ends. The CDR3 totals 15 residues. CDR1 is LNHNV and CDR2 is YYDKDF in the germline V gene (reference sequence). The CDR3 loop is CATSRGDKAGQPQHF. In DNA, the CDR3 is TGTGCCACCAGCAGAGGAGACAAGGCTGGCCAGCCCCAGCATTTT.

The chain recombines TRBV24-1 with TRBJ1-5; no definite D call. The V end lost 4 bases, the J end lost 3 bases, and 15 bases lay between the germline ends. Looked up from germline, CDR1 is KGHDR and CDR2 is SFDVKD. The CDR3 covers 16 residues. The CDR3 loop is CATSEPRCRINQPQHF. Written as DNA, the CDR3 is TGTGCCACCAGTGAACCCAGATGCAGAATCAATCAGCCCCAGCATTTT.

This clone appeared a few times. This chain links TRBV5-5 with TRBJ1-2, with 8 nucleotides matching TRBD1. Looked up from germline, CDR1 is SGHKS and CDR2 is YYEKEE (reference sequence). Germline trimming cut 4 bases from V and 6 bases from J; bases unmatched to any gene: 14. This CDR3 is built from 16 residues. DNA for the CDR3: TGTGCCAGCAGCCGGCAGATTGGACAGGGTAGGGATGGCTACACCTTC. The encoded protein is CASSRQIGQGRDGYTF.

The gene calls are TRBV4-1 and TRBJ1-3; 10 bases align to TRBD1. Germline V gene lookup returns CDR1 MGHRA and CDR2 YSYEKL. CDR3 length: 18 amino acids. With 5 bases clipped from V and 0 bases from J, the junction kept 10 bases outside the gene matches. The CDR3 here is CASSYRQGAANSGNTIYF. In nucleotides, the CDR3 is TGCGCCAGCAGCTACCGACAGGGGGCTGCCAACTCTGGAAACACCATATATTTT.

The V and J genes are TRBV7-6 and TRBJ2-7; perhaps TRBD1 as D (6 bases). Trimming took 4 bases from V and 4 from J, leaving 14 bases between them. This CDR3 has 14 residues. Germline loops: CDR1 SGHVS, CDR2 FNYEAQ. CDR3 sequence: CASSSLAGEYEQYF. The CDR3 DNA reads as TGTGCCAGCAGCTCTTTGGCAGGGGAATACGAGCAGTACTTC. The full variable domain, its missing parts supplied by reference TRBV7-6 and TRBJ2-7, is GAGVSQSPRYKVTKRGQDVALRCDPISGHVSLYWYRQALGQGPEFLTYFNYEAQQDKSGLPNDRFSAERPEGSISTLTIQRTEQRDSAMYRCASSSLAGEYEQYFGPGTRLTVT.

This clone appeared a single time. The chain carries TRBV12-3 or TRBV12-4 and TRBJ2-7; D gene unclear. The CDR3 length is 13 residues. The V gene lost 4 bases and the J gene lost 0 bases, with 7 bases spanning the gap. The CDR3: CASSSYSSYEQYF. In DNA form, the CDR3 reads TGTGCCAGCAGTTCGTACAGCTCCTACGAGCAGTACTTC.

The table lists this clone with a count of one. This chain uses TRBV15 with TRBJ2-3; 7 bases are shared with TRBD2. Germline CDR1 is LNHNV and CDR2 is YYDKDF (reference sequence). Trimming cost V 3 bases and J 2 bases; bases outside gene matches: 2. The CDR3 has 14 residues. As DNA, the CDR3 is TGTGCCACCAGCAGCGGGGGGAACACAGATACGCAGTATTTT. It translates to CATSSGGNTDTQYF.

V is TRBV24-1 and J is TRBJ2-1; TRBD1 aligns across 11 bases. This CDR3 contains 17 residues. The J segment lost 5 bases and the V segment lost 3 bases, leaving 8 bases of the junction unmatched. Germline loops: CDR1 KGHDR, CDR2 SFDVKD. Written as DNA, the CDR3 is TGTGCCACCAGTGATCCACAAGGGACAGGGGGGAACAATGAGCAGTTCTTC. Its translation is CATSDPQGTGGNNEQFF.

In this sample, this clone turned up many times. The chain carries TRBV10-3 and TRBJ1-1, with D maybe TRBD1 (5 bases). V was trimmed by 5 bases and J by 1 base, leaving 11 bases between them. The germline V gene encodes CDR1 ENHRY and CDR2 SYGVKD. This CDR3 has 14 amino acids. The CDR3 DNA is TGTGCCATCAGTCCGACAGCGACGAACACTGAAGCTTTCTTT. Amino acid sequence: CAISPTATNTEAFF.